The entry below describes one T cell receptor beta chain. The table came from immunoSEQ multiplex PCR; TCRdb's copy has only in-frame clones and leaves some out. The data show 51,000 or so clones, roughly four fifths seen once. This sample was taken from a study of radiotherapy plus CTLA-4 blockade in lung cancer. The V end was cut by 2 bases, the J end by 4 bases, with 9 bases between. CDR3 size: 14 residues. Per the germline V gene, CDR1 is MNHNS and CDR2 is SASEGT. The material sequenced was peripheral blood, taken from a patient treated with radiotherapy plus ipilimumab. The chain employs TRBV6-1 and TRBJ1-5; TRBD1 might be the D (5 bases). The sequence was collected from a human donor with non-small cell lung cancer who had stable disease on radiotherapy plus ipilimumab. The DNA for the CDR3 is TGTGCCAGCAGTGAACAGGGAGGAAATCAGCCCCAGCATTTT. Amino acid sequence: CASSEQGGNQPQHF.